This entry lists 7 T cell receptor beta chains sequenced from one sample in a study of blood T cell repertoires in COVID-19. Generated by immunoSEQ multiplex PCR, the TCRdb table keeps only in-frame clones and is missing some. The repertoire includes around 700,000 clones, 75% to 90% of them detected once, and under 0.3% sits in the top ten. Sequencing was done on a sample of peripheral blood. The source of these receptors is a woman under 30 with acute or convalescent COVID-19.

The chain couples TRBV30 to TRBJ1-5; D is ambiguous. This CDR3 has 13 residues. V lost 0 bases and J 3 bases, leaving 6 bases between the germline ends. Germline V gives CDR1 GTSNPN, CDR2 SVGIG (reference sequence). CDR3 sequence (DNA): TGTGCCTGGAGTGTACTCAACAATCAGCCCCAGCATTTT. It encodes CAWSVLNNQPQHF.

V is TRBV6-4 and J is TRBJ2-7; D might be TRBD1 (5 bases). The CDR3 extends over 16 amino acids. The ends were cut back, 3 bases at V and 2 bases at J, with 17 bases in the middle. Per germline, CDR1 MRHNA and CDR2 SNTAGT. As DNA, the CDR3 is TGTGCCAGCAGTGAAGTCTTCCGACAGTCCCCCTACGAGCAGTACTTC. Protein product: CASSEVFRQSPYEQYF.

V and J are TRBV7-9 and TRBJ1-1, with D perhaps TRBD1 (5 bases). The CDR3 has 12 amino acids. The V and J ends lost 3 bases and 8 bases respectively, with 10 bases between them. From germline, CDR1 is SEHNR and CDR2 FQNEAQ (reference sequence). DNA of the CDR3: TGTGCCAGCAGCTTGGGGCTAGGGGAAGCTTTCTTT. This sequence encodes CASSLGLGEAFF.

V and J are TRBV7-2 and TRBJ2-3, with a weak D call TRBD1 (6 bases). V was cut by 1 base and J by 4 bases, with 9 bases left in between. Per germline, CDR1 SGHTA and CDR2 FQGNSA. The CDR3 is made up of 14 amino acids. The CDR3 loop is CASSLGQGSDTQYF. The CDR3, as DNA: TGTGCCAGCAGCTTAGGGCAGGGGTCAGATACGCAGTATTTT.

The genes are TRBV6-1 and TRBJ1-2; D perhaps matches TRBD1 (6 bases). The CDR3 is 15 residues long. Trimming shortened V by 0 bases and J by 6 bases, and 14 bases separated the two germline ends. Germline CDR1 and CDR2: MNHNS and SASEGT. CDR3 DNA: TGTGCCAGCAGTGAAGCTCAAACAGGGTCGGATGGCTACACCTTC. It codes for CASSEAQTGSDGYTF.

Concerning this clone itself: One junction end disagrees with the germline gene, perhaps due to a read error. This rearrangement joins TRBV6-1 to TRBJ1-2; no clear D gene. Germline lookup yields CDR1 MNHNS and CDR2 SASEGT. CDR3 length equals 12 residues. As DNA, the CDR3 is TGTGCCAGCCGTGATGGGCCGGATGGCTACACCTTC. Translated: CASRDGPDGYTF.

V usage is TRBV5-6 and J usage is TRBJ2-2, with D maybe TRBD2 (6 bases). V lost 2 bases, J lost 4 bases, and 6 bases lay in between. Germline V gene sequence: CDR1 SGHDT, CDR2 YYEEEE. The CDR3 contains 13 residues. The CDR3 coding sequence is TGTGCCAGCAGCTTAGCGGGCACCGGGGAGCTGTTTTTT. This codes for CASSLAGTGELFF.